The 5 T cell receptor beta chains presented below share a single source sample, sequenced in a study of control samples from healthy donors and cancer patients. The protocol was immunoSEQ multiplex PCR, while the TCRdb copy is restricted to in-frame clones and leaves out a portion. The data show some 35,000 clones, approximately 93% seen once. Material for sequencing was PBMCs. These receptors originate from a man between 40 and 49 years old with colorectal cancer.

The CDR3 region has the DNA TGTGCCAGCAGCAGAACACGGGGACTAGGGACAGATACGCAGTATTTT. Its protein product is CASSRTRGLGTDTQYF. The rearrangement links TRBV7-2 to TRBJ2-3, with 8 bases that match TRBD2. CDR3 length equals 16 residues. Germline V gives CDR1 SGHTA, CDR2 FQGNSA. V was clipped by 5 bases and J by 3 bases; unmatched bases: 10. Full variable domain (outside the CDR3, taken from reference TRBV7-2 and TRBJ2-3): GAGVSQSPSNKVTEKGKDVELRCDPISGHTALYWYRQSLGQGLEFLIYFQGNSAPDKSGLPSDRFSAERTGGSVSTLTIQRTQQEDSAVYLCASSRTRGLGTDTQYFGPGTRLTVL.

The chain has TRBV7-3 and TRBJ1-2; the D gene is possibly TRBD1 (5 bases). In germline, CDR1 is SGHTA, CDR2 FQGTGA. Trimming took 5 bases from V and 4 from J, leaving 14 bases between them. This CDR3 has 14 residues. The CDR3 nucleotides are TGTGCCAGCAGCCCCCGACAGATCGGCTATGGCTACACCTTC. Translating it yields CASSPRQIGYGYTF.

The rearrangement joins TRBV29-1 to TRBJ2-7; D gene unclear. CDR1 and CDR2 (germline): SQVTM, ANQGSEA. The length of the CDR3 is 12 residues. Deletions cut 4 bases from V and 3 bases from J, with 10 bases between. CDR3: CSVGNSIYEQYF. The CDR3 DNA reads TGCAGCGTTGGGAACAGCATCTACGAGCAGTACTTC.

The rearrangement links TRBV6-2 or TRBV6-3 to TRBJ2-7, with 9 bases matching TRBD1. The V segment lost 6 bases and the J segment 3 bases; nucleotides outside the gene matches: 6. CDR1 and CDR2 (germline): MNHEY, SVGEGT. This CDR3 spans 14 amino acids. For the CDR3, the DNA is TGTGCCAGCAGCTCCGGGACAGGGAACTACGAGCAGTACTTC. Translating it yields CASSSGTGNYEQYF.

The chain joins TRBV11-2 to TRBJ1-3; D remains ambiguous. Trimming left V 0 bases short and J 6 bases short, with 15 bases between. Germline V gene data show CDR1 as SGHAT and CDR2 as FQNNGV. The CDR3 is made up of 16 amino acids. CDR3 in amino acids: CASSLDHRQGANTIYF. The CDR3 coding sequence is TGTGCCAGCAGCTTAGATCACCGACAAGGAGCAAACACCATATATTTT.